This TCR beta chain was identified in a study of response to subunit inactivated influenza vaccine. TCRdb processed the RT-PCR reads anew with MiXCR; each CDR3 protein has one entry. Of around 750,000 distinct CDR3 sequences detected, 21% appear once; the ten largest clones hold roughly a tenth. This clonotype has a single count. Its antigen remains unidentified. The V gene lost 5 bases and the J gene lost 2 bases, with 15 bases spanning the gap. Germline CDR1 reads LNHNV; CDR2 reads YYDKDF (reference sequence). This CDR3 has 15 amino acids. Whole-study findings and limits: The study's authors posited that every seasonal influenza vaccination enlists few new T cells.

The specimen was PBMCs from blood, collected around 5 days after vaccination. This clonotype was sampled from a man aged 45-65 years who received an inactivated influenza vaccine. The J gene is TRBJ2-5, the V gene TRBV15; D is unclear. Here the CDR3 reads CATSARSGRQETQYF. The CDR3 DNA reads TGTGCCACCAGCGCTCGGTCGGGCAGGCAAGAGACCCAGTACTTC.